Here is one T cell receptor (beta chain) with its context. No antigen is known for it. PCR was performed a second time for 7 to 11 cycles using a sample-barcoded 5' primer and a J-beta primer mix. All samples gave at least 2.5 million CDR3-containing paired-end reads. One entry per CDR3 protein, called by TCRdb with MiXCR from the 5' RACE reads. The sample records hundreds of thousands of distinct CDR3 sequences, approximately 21% being singletons. The J segment lost 2 bases and the V segment lost 4 bases, leaving 5 bases of the junction unmatched. This CDR3 is built from 14 residues. The V gene's germline CDR1 is SGHNT and CDR2 YYREEE (reference sequence). These data belong to a study of blood T cells in healthy people across ages. Study conclusions and caveats: Conclusively comparing naive with antigen-experienced cells was impossible with unsorted PBMCs. When one million T cells were used, diversity estimates were thought to be underestimates. While age rose, TCR beta diversity per million T cells dropped in a roughly linear way.

Sequenced input: blood. The origin of this receptor is a man in his 70s in good health. This sequence joins TRBV5-4 and TRBJ1-1; 7 positions match TRBD1. Here the CDR3 DNA reads TGTGCCAGCAGCACGGGACAGATTAACACTGAAGCTTTCTTT. This sequence encodes CASSTGQINTEAFF.